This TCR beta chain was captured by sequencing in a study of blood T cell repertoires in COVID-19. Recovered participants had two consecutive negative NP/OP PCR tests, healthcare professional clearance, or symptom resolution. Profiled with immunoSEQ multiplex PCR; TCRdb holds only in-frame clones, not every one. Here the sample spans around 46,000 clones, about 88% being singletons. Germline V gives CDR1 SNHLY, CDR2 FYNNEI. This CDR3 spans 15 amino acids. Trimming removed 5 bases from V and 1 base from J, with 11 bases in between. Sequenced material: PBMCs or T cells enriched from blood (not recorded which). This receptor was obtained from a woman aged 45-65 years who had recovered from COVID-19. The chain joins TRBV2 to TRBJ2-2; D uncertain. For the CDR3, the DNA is TGTGCCAGCAGTCGAAGAGGCCAGAACACCGGGGAGCTGTTTTTT. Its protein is CASSRRGQNTGELFF.